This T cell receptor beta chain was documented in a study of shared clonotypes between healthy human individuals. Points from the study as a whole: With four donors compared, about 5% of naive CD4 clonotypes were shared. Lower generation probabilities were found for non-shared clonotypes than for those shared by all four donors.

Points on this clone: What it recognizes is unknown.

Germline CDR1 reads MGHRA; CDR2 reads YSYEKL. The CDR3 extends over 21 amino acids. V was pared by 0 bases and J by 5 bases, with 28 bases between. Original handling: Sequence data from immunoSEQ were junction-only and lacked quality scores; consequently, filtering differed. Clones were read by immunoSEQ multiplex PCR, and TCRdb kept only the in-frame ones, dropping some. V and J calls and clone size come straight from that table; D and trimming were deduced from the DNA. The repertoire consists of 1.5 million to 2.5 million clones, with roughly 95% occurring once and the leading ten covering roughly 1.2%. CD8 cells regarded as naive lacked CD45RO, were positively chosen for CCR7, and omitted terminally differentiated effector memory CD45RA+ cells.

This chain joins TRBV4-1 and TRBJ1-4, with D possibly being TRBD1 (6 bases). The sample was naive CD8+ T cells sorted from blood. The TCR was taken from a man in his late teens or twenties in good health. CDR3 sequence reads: CASSQDQAVTGAKLGNEKLFF. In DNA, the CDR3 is TGCGCCAGCAGCCAAGATCAGGCCGTGACGGGGGCGAAATTGGGAAATGAAAAACTGTTTTTT.